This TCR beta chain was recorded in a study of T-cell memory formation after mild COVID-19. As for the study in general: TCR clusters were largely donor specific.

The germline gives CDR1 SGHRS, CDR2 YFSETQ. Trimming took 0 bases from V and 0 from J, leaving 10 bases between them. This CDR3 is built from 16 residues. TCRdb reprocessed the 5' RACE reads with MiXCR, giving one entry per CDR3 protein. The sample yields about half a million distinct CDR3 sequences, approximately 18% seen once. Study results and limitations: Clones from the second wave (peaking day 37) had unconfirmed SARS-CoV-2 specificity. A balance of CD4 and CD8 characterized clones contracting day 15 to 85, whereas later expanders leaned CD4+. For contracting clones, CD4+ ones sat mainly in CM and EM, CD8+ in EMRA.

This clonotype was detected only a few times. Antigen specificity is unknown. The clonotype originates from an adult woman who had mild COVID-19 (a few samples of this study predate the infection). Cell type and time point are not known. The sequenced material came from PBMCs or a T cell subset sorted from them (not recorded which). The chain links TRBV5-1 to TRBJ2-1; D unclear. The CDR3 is CASSLASADSYNEQFF. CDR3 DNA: TGCGCCAGCAGCTTGGCGTCTGCTGACTCCTACAATGAGCAGTTCTTC.